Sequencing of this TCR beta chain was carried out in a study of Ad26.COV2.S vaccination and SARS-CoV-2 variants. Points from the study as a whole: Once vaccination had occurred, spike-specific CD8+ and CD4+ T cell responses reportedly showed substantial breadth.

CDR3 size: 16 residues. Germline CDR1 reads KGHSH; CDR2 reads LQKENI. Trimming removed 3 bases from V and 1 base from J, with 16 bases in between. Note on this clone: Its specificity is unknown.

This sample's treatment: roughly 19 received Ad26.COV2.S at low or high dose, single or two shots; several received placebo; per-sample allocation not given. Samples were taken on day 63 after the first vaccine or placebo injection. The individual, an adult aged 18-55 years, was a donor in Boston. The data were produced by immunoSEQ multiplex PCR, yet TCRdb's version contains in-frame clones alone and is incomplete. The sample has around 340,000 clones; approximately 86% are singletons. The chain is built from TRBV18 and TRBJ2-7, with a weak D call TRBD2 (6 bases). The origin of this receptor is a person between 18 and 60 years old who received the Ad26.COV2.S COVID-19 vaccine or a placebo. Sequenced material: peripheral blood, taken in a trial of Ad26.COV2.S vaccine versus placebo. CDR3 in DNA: TGTGCCAGCTCACCTATCTTCTCCGGAGGGTCCTACGAGCAGTACTTC. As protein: CASSPIFSGGSYEQYF.